The rows below give T cell receptor beta chains drawn from one sample of a study of T cells in Graves' hyperthyroidism and ophthalmopathy. TCRdb itself ran the multiplex PCR reads through MiXCR, one entry per CDR3 protein. The sample contains approximately 590,000 distinct CDR3 sequences, 46% of which appear only once. The sequencing sample was made of peripheral blood or thyroid tissue (not recorded which). The receptors stem from a woman between 18 and 30 years old with Graves' hyperthyroidism. Each CDR3 is given without its conserved first and last residue.

V: TRBV7-3
CDR3: ASSGGQGSYEQY

V: TRBV20-1
CDR3: SARRLAGEYQETQY

V: TRBV7-9
CDR3: ASSLVGGDQPQH

V: TRBV29-1
CDR3: SVDPRTGGLSYEQY

V: TRBV2
CDR3: ASRRGAGSGNTIY

V: TRBV10-3
CDR3: AIGTGNTIY

V: TRBV10-3
CDR3: AIGTGVSNQPQH

V: TRBV25-1
CDR3: ASVDVNYGYT

V: TRBV2
CDR3: ASMGRVDRQPQH

V: TRBV14
CDR3: ASSQRFVGETQY

V: TRBV10-3
CDR3: AISEGISYYEQY

V: TRBV11-1
CDR3: ASSSRPGQGDGANVLT

V: TRBV20-1
CDR3: SARPGQETSGYT

V: TRBV10-3
CDR3: AISERAGGEEQY

V: TRBV6-5
CDR3: ASSQPTSGDGYT

V: TRBV10-3
CDR3: AISEPREEETQY

V: TRBV29-1
CDR3: SVEGVGQTQY

V: TRBV29-1
CDR3: SVEDGPGREI

V: TRBV29-1
CDR3: SVVGGISYEQY

V: TRBV20-1
CDR3: SAGRPGWDTEAF

V: TRBV9
CDR3: ASSQQGFYNSPLH

V: TRBV29-1
CDR3: SVASSGGNQPQH

V: TRBV10-3
CDR3: AISGADSYEQY

V: TRBV9
CDR3: ASTPFGTENEKLF

V: TRBV7-9
CDR3: ASSPRQGKYYEQY

V: TRBV2
CDR3: ASSARDSYYEQY

V: TRBV29-1
CDR3: SVEVLGLANTGELF

V: TRBV15
CDR3: ATSIRSSGANVLT

V: TRBV2
CDR3: ASTRQASTDTQY

V: TRBV2
CDR3: ASTSGGSPLH

V: TRBV25-1
CDR3: ASSELGVGTEAF

V: TRBV5-5
CDR3: ASSFRVGGYT

V: TRBV2
CDR3: ASMRDSSYNSPLH

V: TRBV7-9
CDR3: ASSQNLAVSYEQY

V: TRBV29-1
CDR3: SVFGGVTDTQY

V: TRBV9
CDR3: ASSVGQGHNYGYT

V: TRBV7-2
CDR3: ASSPRGSGKLF

V: TRBV2
CDR3: ASSGVVGDGTEAF

V: TRBV29-1
CDR3: SVGEDRGNIQY

V: TRBV7-7
CDR3: ASSPGQARETQY

V: TRBV19
CDR3: ASSTPWLGGEGYT